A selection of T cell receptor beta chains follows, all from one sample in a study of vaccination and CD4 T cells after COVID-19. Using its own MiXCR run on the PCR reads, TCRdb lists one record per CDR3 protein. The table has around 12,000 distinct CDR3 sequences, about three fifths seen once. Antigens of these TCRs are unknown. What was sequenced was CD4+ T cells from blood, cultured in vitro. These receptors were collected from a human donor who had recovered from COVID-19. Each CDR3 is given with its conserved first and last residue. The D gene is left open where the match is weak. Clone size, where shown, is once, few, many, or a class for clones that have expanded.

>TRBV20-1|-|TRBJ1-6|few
CSARDDVNSPLHF
TGCAGTGCTAGAGATGATGTCAATTCACCCCTCCACTTT
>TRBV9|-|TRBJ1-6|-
CASSGERGSPLHF
TGTGCCAGCAGCGGGGAAAGGGGTTCACCCCTCCACTTT
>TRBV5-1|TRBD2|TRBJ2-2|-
CASSRSGRGDTGELFF
TGCGCCAGCAGCAGAAGCGGGAGAGGGGACACCGGGGAGCTGTTTTTT
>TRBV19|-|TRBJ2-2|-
CASRKPYPNTGELFF
TGTGCCAGTAGGAAACCCTACCCGAACACCGGGGAGCTGTTTTTT
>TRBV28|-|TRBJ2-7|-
CASRTLGPYEQYF
TGTGCCAGCAGAACCCTCGGGCCCTACGAGCAGTACTTC
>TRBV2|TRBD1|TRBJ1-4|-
CASAPGQTNEKLFF
TGTGCCAGTGCCCCGGGACAGACCAATGAAAAACTGTTTTTT
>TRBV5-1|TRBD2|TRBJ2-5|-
CASSSGLAGETQYF
TGCGCCAGCAGCTCAGGACTAGCCGGAGAGACCCAGTACTTC
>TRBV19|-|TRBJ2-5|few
CASSNDPSLGTQYF
TGTGCCAGTAGCAACGACCCGAGTCTAGGGACCCAGTACTTC
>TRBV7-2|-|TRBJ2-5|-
CASSLGPVLETQYF
TGTGCCAGCAGCTTAGGGCCCGTACTCGAGACCCAGTACTTC
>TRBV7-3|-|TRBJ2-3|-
CASSLRPTDTQYF
TGTGCCAGCAGCTTAAGACCGACGGATACGCAGTATTTT
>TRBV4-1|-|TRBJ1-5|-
CASSQDSGNQPQHF
TGCGCCAGCAGCCAAGACAGCGGAAATCAGCCCCAGCATTTT
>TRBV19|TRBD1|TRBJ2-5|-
CASSILYRTGGYETQYF
TGTGCCAGTAGTATCCTTTACCGGACAGGGGGCTACGAGACCCAGTACTTC
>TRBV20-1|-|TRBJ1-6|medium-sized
CSAPTGTGNSPLHF
TGCAGTGCTCCTACCGGGACTGGTAATTCACCCCTCCACTTT
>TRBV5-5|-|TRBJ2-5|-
CASSLAGETQYF
TGTGCCAGCAGCTTGGCCGGGGAGACCCAGTACTTC
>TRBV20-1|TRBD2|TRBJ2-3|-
CSARPTSGLTDTQYF
TGCAGTGCTAGACCGACTAGCGGGCTGACAGATACGCAGTATTTT
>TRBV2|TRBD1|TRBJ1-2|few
CASSTDRNYGYTF
TGTGCCAGCAGCACGGACAGGAACTATGGCTACACCTTC
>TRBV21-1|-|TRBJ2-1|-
CASSTSGSNEQFF
TGTGCCAGCAGCACTAGCGGGAGCAATGAGCAGTTCTTC
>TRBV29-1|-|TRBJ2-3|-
CSVVPSATDTQYF
TGCAGCGTTGTCCCAAGTGCAACAGATACGCAGTATTTT
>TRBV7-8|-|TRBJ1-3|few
CASSLVLRSGNTIYF
TGTGCCAGCAGCTTAGTATTGCGTTCTGGAAACACCATATATTTT
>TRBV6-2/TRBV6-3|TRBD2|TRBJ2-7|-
CASTKPSGSLYEQYF
TGTGCCAGCACGAAACCTAGCGGGAGCTTGTACGAGCAGTACTTC
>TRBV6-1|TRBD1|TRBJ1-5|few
CASSEEGTGYQPQHF
TGTGCCAGCAGTGAAGAGGGGACAGGGTATCAGCCCCAGCATTTT
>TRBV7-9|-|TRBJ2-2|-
CVSSLEGPTGELFF
TGTGTCAGCAGCTTAGAAGGGCCCACCGGGGAGCTGTTTTTT
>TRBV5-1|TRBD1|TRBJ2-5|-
CASSQGQRPDGETQYF
TGCGCCAGCAGCCAGGGACAGCGCCCAGACGGAGAGACCCAGTACTTC
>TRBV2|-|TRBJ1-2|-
CASTDDVYGYTF
TGTGCCAGCACCGATGACGTCTATGGCTACACCTTC
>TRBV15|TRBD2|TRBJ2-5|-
CATSRRLAGGQETQYF
TGTGCCACCAGCAGAAGACTAGCGGGAGGGCAAGAGACCCAGTACTTC
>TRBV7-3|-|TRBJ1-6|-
CASSRGGKVSPLHF
TGTGCCAGCAGCCGGGGGGGGAAGGTTTCACCCCTCCACTTT